These T cell receptor beta chains were read from a single sample in a study of shared clonotypes between healthy human individuals. The data were produced by immunoSEQ multiplex PCR, yet TCRdb's version contains in-frame clones alone and is incomplete. The sample carries some 1 million clones, around 76% recorded once. The sample consisted of memory CD4+ T cells sorted from blood. The receptor set was obtained from a man aged 18-30 years in good health. CDR3s include the opening cysteine and the closing phenylalanine or tryptophan. Each record gives: clone size, D gene, CDR3 length, V gene, J gene, CDR3 protein, CDR3 DNA. A D gene is named only where the DNA matches it firmly. Where a row states a size, it is once, few, many or the class of an expanded clone; other rows omit it.

>.|TRBD1|17|TRBV19|TRBJ1-5
CASSYSGQGHRNQPQHF
TGTGCCAGTAGCTATAGTGGACAGGGGCATCGCAATCAGCCCCAGCATTTT
>.|.|14|TRBV28|TRBJ1-3
CASSLGSSGNTIYF
TGTGCCAGCAGTTTAGGCAGCTCTGGAAACACCATATATTTT
>few|TRBD1|15|TRBV5-1|TRBJ2-7
CASSGEGARSYEQYF
TGCGCCAGCAGCGGCGAGGGGGCGCGTTCCTACGAGCAGTACTTC
>once|TRBD1|15|TRBV18|TRBJ1-5
CASSPPGQGYQPQHF
TGTGCCAGCTCACCACCCGGACAGGGGTATCAGCCCCAGCATTTT
>.|.|12|TRBV27|TRBJ1-6
CASSTLRAPLHF
TGTGCCAGCAGTACCTTAAGGGCACCCCTCCACTTT
>.|TRBD2|15|TRBV7-8|TRBJ2-5
CASSSAGGPKETQYF
TGTGCCAGCAGCTCAGCGGGAGGACCCAAAGAGACCCAGTACTTC
>.|TRBD1|15|TRBV7-2|TRBJ2-5
CASSLDAGGWETQYF
TGTGCCAGCAGCTTAGATGCAGGGGGCTGGGAGACCCAGTACTTC
>few|.|16|TRBV6-5|TRBJ1-2
CASSYSRSGGRVGYTF
TGTGCCAGCAGTTACTCGAGGTCGGGCGGGCGCGTCGGCTACACCTTC
>.|TRBD1|13|TRBV19|TRBJ1-1
CATGQGQNTEAFF
TGTGCCACGGGACAGGGCCAGAACACTGAAGCTTTCTTT
>once|TRBD1|16|TRBV5-1|TRBJ1-1
CASSAGDRGMNTEAFF
TGCGCCAGCAGCGCGGGGGACAGGGGAATGAACACTGAAGCTTTCTTT
>.|TRBD1|15|TRBV27|TRBJ1-4
CASRFRQGTNEKLFF
TGTGCCAGCAGATTTAGACAGGGAACTAATGAAAAACTGTTTTTT
>.|.|16|TRBV10-3|TRBJ2-6
CAISGGGASGANVLTF
TGTGCCATCAGTGGGGGAGGAGCGTCTGGGGCCAACGTCCTGACTTTC